Listed here is a single T cell receptor beta chain. Antigen specificity is unknown. Germline V gene lookup returns CDR1 SGHRS and CDR2 YFSETQ. Trimming took 2 bases from V and 5 from J; bases not matched to a gene: 5. This CDR3 has 14 amino acids. These data belong to a study of beta chain features in type 1 diabetes. Study in general: Patient and healthy donor groups were alike in age, gender and cell yields.

Every isolated RNA sample was fully reverse transcribed, so sequencing captured expressed TCRB transcripts. Some clones are missing from TCRdb's copy, which holds only in-frame ones; the method was immunoSEQ multiplex PCR. Seen here are almost 350,000 clones, about a tenth observed once, and the top ten hold 0.9% to 1.1%. It was via CD45RO/CCR7/CD25/CD127/CD95/CD27 that CD4+ naive, central memory, regulatory and stem cell-like memory cells were sorted. Purity above 95% was achieved in all sorted populations. Overall study results and limits: Moderate yet significant TCRB CDR3 shortening was seen in Type 1 diabetes patients in all four CD4+ subsets.

The sequencing input was central memory CD4+ T cells from blood. This receptor was taken from a man aged 30-40 years with type 1 diabetes. This chain connects TRBV5-1 to TRBJ2-3; TRBD1 agrees at 7 bases. In DNA form, the CDR3 reads TGCGCCAGCAGCTTCGGACAGGCCGGAGATACGCAGTATTTT. Amino acid sequence: CASSFGQAGDTQYF.